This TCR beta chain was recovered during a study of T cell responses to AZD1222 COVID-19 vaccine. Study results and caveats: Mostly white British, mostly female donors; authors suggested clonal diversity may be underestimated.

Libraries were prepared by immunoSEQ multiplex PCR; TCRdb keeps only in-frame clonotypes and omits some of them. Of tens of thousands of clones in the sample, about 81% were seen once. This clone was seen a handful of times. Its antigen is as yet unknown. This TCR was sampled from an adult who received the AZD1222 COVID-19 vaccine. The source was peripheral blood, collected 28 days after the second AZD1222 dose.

The CDR3 region is CASSQVRGRREAFF. Here the CDR3 DNA reads TGCGCCAGCAGCCAAGTAAGGGGCCGGCGGGAAGCTTTCTTT. The J gene is TRBJ1-1, the V gene TRBV4-1; TRBD1 is a possible D gene (5 bases). The CDR3 has 14 residues. V lost 1 base, J lost 8 bases, and 14 bases lay in between. CDR1 is MGHRA, CDR2 YSYEKL, per germline.